These 4 T cell receptor beta chains were sequenced from one sample in a study of T-cell reconstitution after alpha-beta-depleted transplantation in children. Using unique molecular identifiers, the investigators prepared the TCRbeta library. MiXCR was run by TCRdb on the PCR reads, yielding one entry per CDR3 protein. The sample has more than 200,000 distinct CDR3 sequences, roughly 25% seen once. The sample here was PBMCs, taken before TCRalphabeta/CD19-depleted stem cell transplant. Source of these receptors: a girl aged 2-10 years with Fanconi anemia, due to receive a stem cell transplant.

DNA for the CDR3: TGCAGTGCTAGAGATCGGGGAATATACGAGCAGTACTTC. The encoded protein is CSARDRGIYEQYF. The V and J genes are TRBV20-1 and TRBJ2-7, with a tentative D call TRBD2 (5 bases). The germline V and J ends were trimmed by 0 bases and 4 bases, with 10 bases remaining between them. The germline V gene encodes CDR1 DFQATT and CDR2 SNEGSKA (reference sequence). CDR3 size: 13 residues.

This clonotype was recorded many times. V gene TRBV15 combines with J gene TRBJ2-3, with D perhaps TRBD2 (5 bases). CDR3 size: 13 residues. The germline V gene encodes CDR1 LNHNV and CDR2 YYDKDF (reference sequence). V lost 5 bases and J lost 10, with 16 bases in between. CDR3 loop: CATSPQTRGAQYF. Written as DNA, the CDR3 is TGTGCCACCAGCCCCCAGACTCGGGGAGCGCAGTATTTT.

The rearrangement links TRBV20-1 to TRBJ2-7, with 15 bases that match TRBD2. Germline loops: CDR1 DFQATT, CDR2 SNEGSKA (reference sequence). V trimming: 2 bases; J trimming: 7 bases; junction bases outside the gene matches: 9. CDR3 length: 16 amino acids. The CDR3 DNA reads TGCAGTGCTAGACCGGGACTAGCGGGAGGCAAACGTGAGCAGTACTTC. Translating gives CSARPGLAGGKREQYF.

This clonotype has a count of ten or more. The chain carries TRBV12-3 or TRBV12-4 and TRBJ1-6; unclear D gene. This CDR3 comprises 12 residues. Trimming left V 2 bases short and J 7 bases short, with 3 bases between. This chain's CDR3 is CASSLNNSPLHF. DNA for the CDR3: TGTGCCAGCAGTTTAAACAATTCACCCCTCCACTTT.